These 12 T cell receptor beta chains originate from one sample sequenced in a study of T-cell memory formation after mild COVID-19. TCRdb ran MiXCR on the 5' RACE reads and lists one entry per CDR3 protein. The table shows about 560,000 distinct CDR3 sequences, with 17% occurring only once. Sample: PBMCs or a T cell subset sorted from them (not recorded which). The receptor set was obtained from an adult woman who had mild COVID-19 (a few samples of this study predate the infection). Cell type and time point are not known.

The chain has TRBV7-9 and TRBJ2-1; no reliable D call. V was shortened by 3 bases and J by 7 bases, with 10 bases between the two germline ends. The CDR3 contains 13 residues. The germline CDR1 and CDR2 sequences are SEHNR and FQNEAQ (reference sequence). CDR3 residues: CASSLRPGNEQFF. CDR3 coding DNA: TGTGCCAGCAGCTTGCGCCCCGGGAATGAGCAGTTCTTC.

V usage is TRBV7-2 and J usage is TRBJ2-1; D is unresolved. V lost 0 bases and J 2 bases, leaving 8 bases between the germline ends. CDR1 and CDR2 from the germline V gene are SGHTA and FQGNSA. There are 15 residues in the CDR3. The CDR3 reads CASSLASLPYNEQFF. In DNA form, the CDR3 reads TGTGCCAGCAGCTTAGCCAGCCTTCCCTACAATGAGCAGTTCTTC.

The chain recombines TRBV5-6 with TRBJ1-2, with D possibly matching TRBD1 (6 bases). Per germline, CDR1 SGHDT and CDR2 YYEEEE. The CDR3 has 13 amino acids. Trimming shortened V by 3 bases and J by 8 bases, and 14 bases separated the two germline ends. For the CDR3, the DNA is TGTGCCAGCAGCTCGCAGGGGTCCCAGGGCTACACCTTC. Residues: CASSSQGSQGYTF.

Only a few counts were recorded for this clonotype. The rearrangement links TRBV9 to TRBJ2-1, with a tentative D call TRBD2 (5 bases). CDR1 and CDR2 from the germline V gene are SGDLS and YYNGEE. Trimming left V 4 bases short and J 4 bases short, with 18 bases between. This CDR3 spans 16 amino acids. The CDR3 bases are TGTGCCAGCAGCCCCGAGACACTCGGGGATTACAATGAGCAGTTCTTC. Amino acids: CASSPETLGDYNEQFF. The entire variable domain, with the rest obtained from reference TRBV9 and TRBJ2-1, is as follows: DSGVTQTPKHLITATGQRVTLRCSPRSGDLSVYWYQQSLDQGLQFLIQYYNGEERAKGNILERFSAQQFPDLHSELNLSSLELGDSALYFCASSPETLGDYNEQFFGPGTRLTVL.

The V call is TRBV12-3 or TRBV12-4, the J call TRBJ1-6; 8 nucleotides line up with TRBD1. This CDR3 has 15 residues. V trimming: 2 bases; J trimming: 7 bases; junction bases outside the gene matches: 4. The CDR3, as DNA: TGTGCCAGCAGTTTAATGCAGGGGGCGAATTCACCCCTCCACTTT. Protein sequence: CASSLMQGANSPLHF.

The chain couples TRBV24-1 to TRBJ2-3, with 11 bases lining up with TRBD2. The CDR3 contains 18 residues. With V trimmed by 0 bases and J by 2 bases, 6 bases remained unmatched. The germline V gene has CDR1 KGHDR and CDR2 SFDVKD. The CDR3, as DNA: TGTGCCACCAGTGATTTGGGGACTAGCGGAGGGAACACAGATACGCAGTATTTT. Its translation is CATSDLGTSGGNTDTQYF.

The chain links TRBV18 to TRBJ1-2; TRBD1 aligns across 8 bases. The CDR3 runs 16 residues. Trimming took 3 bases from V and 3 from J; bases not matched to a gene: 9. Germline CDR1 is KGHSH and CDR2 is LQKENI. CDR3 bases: TGTGCCAGCTCACCCTACCTCCAGGGGGCAGACTATGGCTACACCTTC. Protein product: CASSPYLQGADYGYTF.

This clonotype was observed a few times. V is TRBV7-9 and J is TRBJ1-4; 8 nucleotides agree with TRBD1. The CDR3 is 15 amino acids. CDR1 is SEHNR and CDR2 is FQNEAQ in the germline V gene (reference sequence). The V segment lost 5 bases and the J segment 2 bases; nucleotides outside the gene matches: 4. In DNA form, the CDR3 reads TGTGCCAGCAGCCATCGACAGGGGACTAATGAAAAACTGTTTTTT. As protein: CASSHRQGTNEKLFF.

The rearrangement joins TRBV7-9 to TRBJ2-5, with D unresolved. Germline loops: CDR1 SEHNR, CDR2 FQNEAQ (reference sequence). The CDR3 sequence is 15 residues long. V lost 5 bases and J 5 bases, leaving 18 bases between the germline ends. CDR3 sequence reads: CASSPLWSLTETQYF. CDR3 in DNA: TGTGCCAGCAGCCCATTATGGAGTCTGACGGAGACCCAGTACTTC.

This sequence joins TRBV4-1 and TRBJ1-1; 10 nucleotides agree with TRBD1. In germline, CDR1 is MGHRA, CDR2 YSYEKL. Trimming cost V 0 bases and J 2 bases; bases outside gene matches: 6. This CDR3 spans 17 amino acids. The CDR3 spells CASSQDPWDRGNTEAFF. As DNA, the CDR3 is TGCGCCAGCAGCCAAGATCCCTGGGACAGGGGCAACACTGAAGCTTTCTTT.

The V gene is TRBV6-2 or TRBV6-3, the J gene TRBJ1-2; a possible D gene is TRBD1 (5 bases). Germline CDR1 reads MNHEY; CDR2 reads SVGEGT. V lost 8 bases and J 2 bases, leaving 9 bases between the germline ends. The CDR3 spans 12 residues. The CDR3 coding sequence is TGTGCCAGCGGGACTGTGAACTATGGCTACACCTTC. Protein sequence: CASGTVNYGYTF.

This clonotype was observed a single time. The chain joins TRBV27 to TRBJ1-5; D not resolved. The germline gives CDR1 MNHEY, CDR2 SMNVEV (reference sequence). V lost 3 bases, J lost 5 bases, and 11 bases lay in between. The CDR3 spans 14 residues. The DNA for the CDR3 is TGTGCCAGCAGTTTTGTGAGGGCGCATCAGCCCCAGCATTTT. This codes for CASSFVRAHQPQHF.